These 8 T cell receptor beta chains were all obtained from the same sample, sequenced in a study of shared clonotypes between healthy human individuals. TCRdb's table, derived via immunoSEQ multiplex PCR, lists solely in-frame clones and lacks some. The repertoire holds under 200,000 clones, roughly 93% seen once, with 0.067% in the top ten. Sample: naive CD4+ T cells sorted from blood. Subset here: CD45RA+ positively selected. All receptors derive from a woman aged 25 to 39 in good health.

V gene TRBV9 combines with J gene TRBJ2-7; maybe TRBD1 (6 bases). Per the germline V gene, CDR1 is SGDLS and CDR2 is YYNGEE. The V gene lost 1 base and the J gene lost 5 bases, with 7 bases spanning the gap. The CDR3 is 12 residues long. The CDR3 DNA reads TGTGCCAGCAGCGTACAGGGGAACGAGCAGTACTTC. Translating gives CASSVQGNEQYF.

This clone occurred once. The rearrangement uses TRBV9 and TRBJ1-2; D gene uncertain. V was cut by 3 bases and J by 13 bases, with 10 bases left in between. CDR1 SGDLS and CDR2 YYNGEE come from the germline V gene. This CDR3 has 10 amino acids. CDR3 bases: TGTGCCAGCAGCGGGTCCGGACCCACCTTC. It yields the protein CASSGSGPTF. Based on the CDR3 plus reference TRBV9 and TRBJ1-2, the full variable domain is DSGVTQTPKHLITATGQRVTLRCSPRSGDLSVYWYQQSLDQGLQFLIQYYNGEERAKGNILERFSAQQFPDLHSELNLSSLELGDSALYFCASSGSGPTFGSGTRLTVV.

J is TRBJ1-1 and V is TRBV6-5, with TRBD1 matching 8 bases. The CDR3 contains 12 residues. The V gene end was trimmed by 11 bases and the J gene end by 4 bases; junction bases not matched to a gene: 6. CDR1 and CDR2 from the germline V gene are MNHEY and SVGAGI. CDR3 DNA: TGTGCCGCGGGGACAGGCTCCACTGAAGCTTTCTTT. Translating gives CAAGTGSTEAFF.

The V and J genes are TRBV29-1 and TRBJ2-5; D remains unclear. Trimming stripped 2 bases from V and 2 bases from J, with 9 bases between. The germline gives CDR1 SQVTM, CDR2 ANQGSEA. The CDR3 is made up of 13 amino acids. CDR3 nucleotides: TGCAGCGTTGAAATTCAGCTACAAGAGACCCAGTACTTC. Amino acids: CSVEIQLQETQYF.

The chain is built from TRBV30 and TRBJ2-1; D is uncertain. This CDR3 spans 13 amino acids. With 4 bases removed from V and 4 bases from J, the gap between germline ends came to 11 bases. Per the germline V gene, CDR1 is GTSNPN and CDR2 is SVGIG (reference sequence). For the CDR3, the DNA is TGTGCCTGGACGATCGGGCTTTACAATGAGCAGTTCTTC. This sequence encodes CAWTIGLYNEQFF. Together with reference TRBV30 and TRBJ2-1, the CDR3 gives the full variable domain: SQTIHQWPATLVQPVGSPLSLECTVEGTSNPNLYWYRQAAGRGLQLLFYSVGIGQISSEVPQNLSASRPQDRQFILSSKKLLLSDSGFYLCAWTIGLYNEQFFGPGTRLTVL.

V usage is TRBV5-1 and J usage is TRBJ2-2; D is possibly TRBD2 (6 bases). The V end lost 0 bases, the J end lost 6 bases, and 12 bases lay between the germline ends. Germline values: CDR1 SGHRS, CDR2 YFSETQ. The CDR3 totals 15 residues. The CDR3: CASSLVSGRSGELFF. The CDR3 DNA reads as TGCGCCAGCAGCTTGGTTAGCGGCAGGTCCGGGGAGCTGTTTTTT.

This clone was picked up one time. The J gene is TRBJ1-3, the V gene TRBV30; D not resolved. CDR3 length equals 15 residues. CDR1 is GTSNPN, CDR2 SVGIG, per germline (reference sequence). Trimming stripped 1 base from V and 0 bases from J, with 10 bases between. CDR3 region: CAWSDRRASGNTIYF. CDR3 DNA: TGTGCCTGGAGTGATCGGCGAGCCTCTGGAAACACCATATATTTT. Using reference TRBV30 and TRBJ1-3 for the parts outside the CDR3, the full variable domain is SQTIHQWPATLVQPVGSPLSLECTVEGTSNPNLYWYRQAAGRGLQLLFYSVGIGQISSEVPQNLSASRPQDRQFILSSKKLLLSDSGFYLCAWSDRRASGNTIYFGEGSWLTVV.

This sequence joins TRBV5-4 and TRBJ2-1; TRBD2 matches at 12 bases. The CDR3 covers 16 residues. J gave up 7 bases and V 4 bases, and 9 bases lay outside the gene matches. The V gene's germline CDR1 is SGHNT and CDR2 YYREEE (reference sequence). The CDR3 here is CASSVLTSGRGNEQFF. For the CDR3, the DNA is TGTGCCAGCAGCGTGCTGACTAGCGGGAGAGGGAATGAGCAGTTCTTC.